The following is a T cell receptor beta chain sequence with its context. The TCRbeta library incorporated unique molecular identifiers. TCRdb called the PCR reads again in MiXCR, with one record for every CDR3 protein. Counted here are 640,000 or so distinct CDR3 sequences, around a sixth occurring once; the ten biggest clones make up 1.1%. CDR1 and CDR2 (germline): SGHRS, YFSETQ. V lost 0 bases, J lost 4 bases, and 12 bases lay in between. CDR3 size: 15 residues. These data originate in a study of T-cell reconstitution after alpha-beta-depleted transplantation in children. The TCR originated in a human donor who donated a stem cell graft to a child with acute myeloid leukemia. The gene calls are TRBV5-1 and TRBJ2-3; D perhaps matches TRBD1 (5 bases). The input for sequencing was PBMCs from the stem cell graft donor, taken from the stem cell graft. CDR3 sequence: CASSLEGRDSDTQYF. The CDR3 DNA is TGCGCCAGCAGCTTGGAGGGCAGGGATTCAGATACGCAGTATTTT.